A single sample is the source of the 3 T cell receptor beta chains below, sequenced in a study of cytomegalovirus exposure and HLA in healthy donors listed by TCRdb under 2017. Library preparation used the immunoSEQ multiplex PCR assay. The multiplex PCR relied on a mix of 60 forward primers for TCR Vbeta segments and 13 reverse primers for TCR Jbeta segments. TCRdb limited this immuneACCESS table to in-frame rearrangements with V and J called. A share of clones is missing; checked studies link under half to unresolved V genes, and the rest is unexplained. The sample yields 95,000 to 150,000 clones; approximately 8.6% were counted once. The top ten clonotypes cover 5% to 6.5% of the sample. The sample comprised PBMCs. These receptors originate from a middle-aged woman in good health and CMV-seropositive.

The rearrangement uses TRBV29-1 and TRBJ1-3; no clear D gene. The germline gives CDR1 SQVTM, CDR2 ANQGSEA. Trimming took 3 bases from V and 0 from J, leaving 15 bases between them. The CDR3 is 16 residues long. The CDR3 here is CSVEGPTASSGNTIYF. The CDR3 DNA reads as TGCAGCGTTGAGGGTCCGACGGCTAGCTCTGGAAACACCATATATTTT.

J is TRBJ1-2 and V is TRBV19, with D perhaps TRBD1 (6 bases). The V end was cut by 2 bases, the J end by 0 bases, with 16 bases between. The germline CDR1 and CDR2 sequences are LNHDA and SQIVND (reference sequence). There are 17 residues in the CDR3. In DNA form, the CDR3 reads TGTGCCAGTAGTATACGGCGCCCGGACAGCGCTAACTATGGCTACACCTTC. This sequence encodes CASSIRRPDSANYGYTF.

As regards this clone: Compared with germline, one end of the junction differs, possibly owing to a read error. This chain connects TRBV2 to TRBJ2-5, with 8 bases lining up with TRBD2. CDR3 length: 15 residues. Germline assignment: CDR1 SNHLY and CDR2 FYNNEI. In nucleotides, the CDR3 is TGTGCCACCAGTGATTCGGGGGGCGGGAGGGAGACCCAGTACTTC. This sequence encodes CATSDSGGGRETQYF.